The subject of this entry is one TCR beta chain. Germline V CDR1 and CDR2: SGHRS, YFSETQ. This CDR3 comprises 15 residues. The ends were cut back, 0 bases at V and 6 bases at J, with 12 bases in the middle. The sample belongs to a study of T cell changes during pregnancy in multiple sclerosis. Sequencing was performed with immunoSEQ multiplex PCR; in TCRdb, only in-frame clones are kept and a portion is missing. The sample holds 100,000 or so clones, around 94% seen once. This rearrangement joins TRBV5-1 to TRBJ1-4; TRBD1 is a possible D gene (6 bases). The source was peripheral blood, collected after pregnancy. The sequence was obtained from a female donor in good health, enrolled as a control in a pregnancy study. CDR3 coding DNA: TGCGCCAGCAGCTTGGGAGCTCAGGGGTATGAAAAACTGTTTTTT. Its translation: CASSLGAQGYEKLFF.